Shown below are 17 T cell receptor beta chains from a single sample sequenced in a study of blood T cell repertoires in COVID-19. Profiled with immunoSEQ multiplex PCR; TCRdb holds only in-frame clones, not every one. This table holds about 260,000 clones, 90% found once. Sequences were obtained from peripheral blood. Source of these receptors: a woman aged 40 to 49 with acute or convalescent COVID-19.

V gene TRBV27 combines with J gene TRBJ1-5; possibly TRBD1 for D (5 bases). In germline, CDR1 is MNHEY, CDR2 SMNVEV (reference sequence). Deletions cut 5 bases from V and 5 bases from J, with 16 bases between. This CDR3 has 15 amino acids. CDR3: CASSRIRGMHQPQHF. CDR3 coding DNA: TGTGCCAGCAGTCGGATTAGGGGAATGCATCAGCCCCAGCATTTT.

The V gene is TRBV30, the J gene TRBJ2-7, with TRBD1 matching 11 bases. The junction had 12 bases not matched to a gene; V was cut back by 8 bases and J by 6 bases. The CDR3 runs 14 residues. Looked up from germline, CDR1 is GTSNPN and CDR2 is SVGIG (reference sequence). As DNA, the CDR3 is TGTGCCGCTAGGAATACCGGGACAGGGGGCGAGCAGTACGTC. It yields the protein CAARNTGTGGEQYV.

This chain joins TRBV5-1 and TRBJ2-1; 15 bases fit TRBD2. Germline CDR1 and CDR2: SGHRS and YFSETQ. The CDR3 has 16 residues. With 4 bases clipped from V and 7 bases from J, the junction kept 6 bases outside the gene matches. CDR3 protein: CASSKTGLAGGNEQFF. In nucleotides, the CDR3 is TGCGCCAGCAGCAAGACGGGACTAGCGGGGGGAAATGAGCAGTTCTTC.

CDR3 in amino acids: CASSYWTGQQETQYF. In DNA, the CDR3 is TGTGCCAGCTCATACTGGACAGGCCAGCAAGAGACCCAGTACTTC. This chain uses TRBV18 with TRBJ2-5, with 7 bases identical to TRBD1. The CDR3 extends over 15 amino acids. Germline loops: CDR1 KGHSH, CDR2 LQKENI. V lost 5 bases and J lost 2; bases outside the gene matches: 8.

In nucleotides, the CDR3 is TGTGCCATCAGTGACGGGGTCAGGGGCCCGGCGGGCACCTTC. Encoded protein: CAISDGVRGPAGTF. The rearrangement joins TRBV10-3 to TRBJ1-2; D perhaps matches TRBD1 (6 bases). Germline assignment: CDR1 ENHRY and CDR2 SYGVKD. V gave up 3 bases and J gave up 13 bases, with 21 bases separating them. The CDR3 loop spans 14 amino acids.

V gene TRBV5-1 combines with J gene TRBJ1-4, with D perhaps TRBD1 (5 bases). Germline assignment: CDR1 SGHRS and CDR2 YFSETQ. The CDR3 totals 16 residues. V lost 0 bases and J lost 0, with 9 bases in between. The CDR3 is CASSLGQIATNEKLFF. CDR3 DNA: TGCGCCAGCAGCTTGGGACAGATAGCAACTAATGAAAAACTGTTTTTT.

This clone was detected once. This chain links TRBV7-2 with TRBJ1-5; D is unclear. Deletions cut 2 bases from V and 7 bases from J, with 9 bases between. The CDR3 is made up of 13 amino acids. CDR1 is SGHTA and CDR2 is FQGNSA in the germline V gene. CDR3 bases: TGTGCCAGCAGCTTAACTGCAGGCCAGCCCCAGCATTTT. Translating it yields CASSLTAGQPQHF.

V and J are TRBV30 and TRBJ1-1, with D unclear. Between the trimmed V and J ends, which lost 5 bases and 2 bases, there was a span of 12 bases. The CDR3 totals 13 residues. Germline V lookup: CDR1 GTSNPN, CDR2 SVGIG (reference sequence). In DNA, the CDR3 is TGTGCCTGGGTCCCGGCGGGAAACACTGAAGCTTTCTTT. The encoded protein is CAWVPAGNTEAFF.

This clone was seen once. This same CDR3 is encoded by further DNA sequences in the sample. The chain joins TRBV6-1 to TRBJ1-4; D may be TRBD1 (5 bases). V was pared by 1 base and J by 7 bases, with 13 bases between. CDR3 length equals 15 residues. Per germline, CDR1 MNHNS and CDR2 SASEGT. The CDR3, as DNA: TGTGCCAGCAGTGAAGGGTGGGGGGGAGGTGAAAAACTGTTTTTT. Its translation: CASSEGWGGGEKLFF.

The chain employs TRBV5-1 and TRBJ2-7; perhaps TRBD1 as D (6 bases). V lost 4 bases to trimming and J lost 3 bases, with 11 bases between them. CDR1 and CDR2 from the germline V gene are SGHRS and YFSETQ. This CDR3 has 13 amino acids. For the CDR3, the DNA is TGCGCCAGCAGCGTCGGACAGAGCTACGAGCAGTACGTC. It translates to CASSVGQSYEQYV.

The J gene is TRBJ1-6, the V gene TRBV7-8; 10 nucleotides line up with TRBD1. The V gene's germline CDR1 is SGHVS and CDR2 FQNEAQ. This CDR3 has 15 amino acids. V trimming: 4 bases; J trimming: 9 bases; junction bases outside the gene matches: 6. The CDR3 here is CASSSRDRGSSPLHF. The CDR3 nucleotides are TGTGCCAGCAGCTCCCGGGACAGGGGTAGTTCACCCCTCCACTTT.

This chain joins TRBV2 and TRBJ2-7; TRBD2 matches at 7 bases. The CDR3 runs 13 residues. V shed 4 bases, J shed 3 bases, and the junction held 3 bases outside the gene matches. CDR1 and CDR2 (germline): SNHLY, FYNNEI. In nucleotides, the CDR3 is TGTGCCAGCAGTGTGGGACTACACTACGAGCAGTACGTC. It specifies CASSVGLHYEQYV.

V gene TRBV12-3 or TRBV12-4 combines with J gene TRBJ1-2; D is undetermined. CDR3 length: 13 amino acids. V lost 5 bases to trimming and J lost 2 bases, with 9 bases between them. The CDR3 coding sequence is TGTGCCAGCAGTCTACGGGTGAACTATGGCTACACCTTC. Its protein is CASSLRVNYGYTF.

This clone has just a few counts. The J gene is TRBJ1-1, the V gene TRBV2, with a tentative D call TRBD1 (6 bases). The CDR3 is 13 amino acids. Germline CDR1 SNHLY, CDR2 FYNNEI. V shed 6 bases and J shed 6 bases, with 14 bases lying between them. The CDR3 region has the DNA TGTGCCAGCAGAGGGACATTCGGGGCTGAAGCTTTCTTT. Protein product: CASRGTFGAEAFF.

This rearrangement joins TRBV7-9 to TRBJ2-7; 10 nucleotides match TRBD2. Germline-derived CDR1 and CDR2 are SEHNR and FQNEAQ (reference sequence). The CDR3 is made up of 14 amino acids. V lost 5 bases to trimming and J lost 2 bases; unmatched junction nucleotides: 3. The CDR3 loop reads CASSRTSGPYEQYV. In nucleotides, the CDR3 is TGTGCCAGCAGCCGGACTAGCGGACCCTACGAGCAGTACGTC.

V is TRBV27 and J is TRBJ1-2, with 10 bases aligning to TRBD1. CDR1 is MNHEY, CDR2 SMNVEV, per germline (reference sequence). This CDR3 is built from 15 residues. Trimming took 4 bases from V and 4 from J; bases not matched to a gene: 6. CDR3 bases: TGTGCCAGCAGTTCGGGACAGGGGTTAGGCTATGGCTACACCTTC. Translated: CASSSGQGLGYGYTF.

The chain has TRBV6-2 or TRBV6-3 and TRBJ1-2, with 8 bases aligning to TRBD1. V gave up 3 bases and J gave up 7 bases; unmatched junction bases: 4. This CDR3 is 13 amino acids long. Germline V gives CDR1 MNHEY, CDR2 SVGEGT. The CDR3 DNA sequence: TGTGCCAGCAGTTATGGACAGGGCTTTGGCTACACCTTC. Protein: CASSYGQGFGYTF.